What follows describes a single T cell receptor (beta chain). The data stem from a study of blood T cell repertoires in COVID-19. On the study more broadly: Sources were T cells, B-cell-depleted T cells, or PBMCs; the material itself was cDNA or gDNA.

The table came from immunoSEQ multiplex PCR; TCRdb's copy has only in-frame clones and leaves some out. The data hold approximately 260,000 clones, with around nine tenths observed a single time. This clonotype originated in a man aged 50 to 59 with acute or convalescent COVID-19. The specimen sequenced was peripheral blood.

CDR3 DNA: TGTGCCAGCAGTCTGGGACAGGGCGGTGAAGCTTTCTTT. It specifies CASSLGQGGEAFF. The V and J genes are TRBV7-9 and TRBJ1-1; the match to TRBD1 covers 9 bases. The CDR3 spans 13 residues. The V gene end was trimmed by 6 bases and the J gene end by 7 bases; junction bases not matched to a gene: 6. Germline V CDR1 and CDR2: SEHNR, FQNEAQ (reference sequence).